The clone carrying this T cell receptor (beta chain) occurred once. The sample is drawn from a study of blood T cell repertoires in COVID-19. Cohorts were assigned according to the clinical history that participants reported. Donors of Cohort 3 who recovered were those that had two negative PCRs, clearance, or symptom resolution. Using immunoSEQ multiplex PCR, the repertoire was profiled, and TCRdb retains in-frame clones only, with some absent. Of approximately 500,000 clones in the sample, approximately 87% are singletons; the top ten hold 1.5% to 2%. The clonotype comes from a woman aged 40 to 49 who had recovered from COVID-19. Sequenced input: PBMCs or T cells enriched from blood (not recorded which).

The CDR3 is CASSLGLANNEQFF. The CDR3 DNA reads TGCGCCAGCAGCTTGGGACTAGCAAACAATGAGCAGTTCTTC. The chain employs TRBV5-1 and TRBJ2-1, with 7 bases aligning to TRBD2. V lost 0 bases and J lost 5; bases outside the gene matches: 2. Germline CDR1 and CDR2: SGHRS and YFSETQ. This CDR3 has 14 amino acids.